Listed here is a single TCR beta chain. Its antigen is still unknown. Per-base quality was not reported, and no clone a single base away is much larger than it. Buffy coats from 35 to 45 blood donors, supplied by the Finnish Red Cross blood service, were used as healthy controls. All TCR-sequenced material derived from peripheral blood: patient blood samples and healthy donor buffy coats. Ficoll-Hypaque gradient centrifugation was used to isolate peripheral blood mononuclear cells. CD4+ cells were magnetically purified from the buffy coats of healthy controls. Genomic DNA was extracted using the Gentra Puregene Cell and Tissue kit, and a Qubit 2.0 fluorometer was used to quantify it. The germline V gene supplies CDR1 SGHDT and CDR2 YYEEEE. The CDR3 holds 13 amino acids from the cysteine to the phenylalanine. The CDR3 DNA has 39 bases and is translated from base 1. V is shortened by 4 bases, J by 6 bases, and the region joining them spans 10 bases.

The data are from a study of STAT5B mutations in CD4+ large granular lymphocyte leukemia (dated by TCRdb to 2022 to 2024). With regard to the full study: Among healthy controls, the CDR3 'QG' motif was associated with a particular HLA allele. The study compared the TCRbeta repertoires of patients with CD4+ T-cell large granular lymphocyte leukemia against those of healthy blood donors. The purity of purified fractions was confirmed by flow cytometry on FACSCanto II or FACSVerse to exceed 95% among lymphocytes. Broad study findings and their caveats: CD4-sorted patient repertoires appeared more clonal than healthy CD4+ repertoires, and this difference persisted after removing the putative leukemic clones. The data were not HLA-matched, and the relatively small sample size could explain the higher clonality seen in CD4+ compared with CD8+ T-LGLL. Main leukemic clonotypes were private to each patient, although roughly 25% appeared at low frequency in other patients' non-leukemic repertoires. Enrichment of TRBV06-family usage was observed among the top patient clones (8/27) relative to healthy controls (2/35).

The immunoSEQ assay at survey resolution was used to sequence TCRbeta rearrangements from genomic DNA. The original methods were these. A lowest detectable productive clonotype frequency of 2.59 x 10-5 was observed in the TCR sequencing data. Only productive TCRbeta rearrangements, meaning sequences that were complete and in-frame, were kept for the analyses. The clonality of each sample was calculated as Simpson clonality in the immunoSEQ Analyzer version 3.0. Clones were categorized by frequency as very rare, small, medium, large (1-20%) or hyperexpanded (>20%). Generation probabilities were estimated with OLGA 1.2.3, V-gene circos plots were generated with VDJtools, specificities were searched for in VDJdb, and CDR3 motifs were identified with GLIPH. Here the immuneACCESS table is served through TCRdb, limited to in-frame sequences with V and J called. Missing clones are a known gap in these copies; in checked studies unresolved V genes cover under half, and the rest lacks a known reason. The DNA was the basis for D and trimming; V, J and clone size are from that table. This sample gives under 25,000 clones in total; about two thirds of them show up just once. 0.55% to 0.75% of the sample belongs to the ten largest clones.

The TCR was taken from a human donor in good health. The sequence links TRBV5-6 to TRBJ2-2; the D gene lacks a confident call. The source material was CD4+ T cells from blood buffy coats. The nucleotide sequence reads as follows: TGTGCCAGCAGCCTATTTATGGCCGGGGAGCTGTTTTTT. Its coded protein is CASSLFMAGELFF.